This is a list of T cell receptor beta chains from one sample in a study of CD8 T cells in Susac syndrome. In TCRdb, the immunoSEQ multiplex PCR reads were re-called with MiXCR into one record per CDR3 protein. The table shows roughly 200,000 distinct CDR3 sequences, with about 94% occurring only once. The sequenced sample consisted of CD4+ T cells from PBMCs. Every receptor here comes from a human donor with multiple sclerosis. Each CDR3 is given with its conserved first and last residue.

>12|TRBJ1-4|TRBV30
CAWSGYPQKLFF
>16|TRBJ2-1|TRBV30
CAWSVFGAGSYNEQFF
>13|TRBJ1-3|TRBV12-3/TRBV12-4
CASTGSSGNTIYF
>14|TRBJ1-2|TRBV30
CAWSGQGTNYGYTF
>15|TRBJ2-5|TRBV12-3/TRBV12-4
CASSFLSSGQETQYF
>17|TRBJ2-7|TRBV5-1
CASSLGGAGPYSYEQYF
>15|TRBJ2-2|TRBV15
CATKTGTTNTGELFF
>17|TRBJ1-6|TRBV10-3
CAISGDRAPMAGSPLHF
>11|TRBJ2-7|TRBV20-1
CSALAGYEQYF
>16|TRBJ2-2|TRBV5-1
CASSLGGAANTGELFF
>12|TRBJ2-5|TRBV6-5
CASSYNEETQYF
>15|TRBJ2-3|TRBV4-2
CASSQDRTSGGSQYF
>15|TRBJ2-6|TRBV29-1
CSVEAPGSGANVLTF
>14|TRBJ1-5|TRBV30
CAWSGGGFNQPQHF
>13|TRBJ1-1|TRBV5-1
CASSLSGAPEAFF
>13|TRBJ1-1|TRBV9
CASSVEDSLAAFF
>13|TRBJ1-6|TRBV9
CASSGYRNSPLHF
>14|TRBJ2-1|TRBV5-4
CASSRGQGGDEQFF
>12|TRBJ1-1|TRBV12-3/TRBV12-4
CASSRQGGRAFF
>11|TRBJ1-2|TRBV30
CAWSGGSGYTF
>16|TRBJ2-1|TRBV20-1
CSARRVGGNSYNEQFF
>16|TRBJ1-1|TRBV18
CASSPARTGGNTEAFF
>16|TRBJ2-3|TRBV12-3/TRBV12-4
CASSLGMGSRTDTQYF
>15|TRBJ2-7|TRBV28
CASSPFPGQNYEQYF
>13|TRBJ1-6|TRBV19
CASNEQTNSPLHF
>12|TRBJ1-3|TRBV18
CASSDSGNTIYF
>17|TRBJ2-5|TRBV9
CASSVDTSGGLQETQYF
>14|TRBJ2-7|TRBV20-1
CSARRRTATYEQYF
>17|TRBJ2-3|TRBV15
CATSRGKTGRRTDTQYF
>15|TRBJ2-3|TRBV5-1
CASSLVQGARDTQYF
>11|TRBJ1-1|TRBV12-3/TRBV12-4
CASSSHYEAFF
>12|TRBJ2-2|TRBV30
CAWGQGTGELFF
>14|TRBJ1-2|TRBV2
CASRITGGPYGYTF
>15|TRBJ2-1|TRBV7-3
CASSLDRGMFNEQFF
>16|TRBJ1-6|TRBV23-1
CANAEGATGRNSPLHF
>17|TRBJ1-6|TRBV7-8
CASSPDSFIVQDSPLHF
>18|TRBJ2-5|TRBV13
CASSLGLRQGYSRETQYF
>13|TRBJ1-2|TRBV27
CASRSGGQRGYTF
>14|TRBJ1-3|TRBV30
CAWSPGAVGNTIYF
>17|TRBJ2-2|TRBV4-2
CASSQDIQGANTGELFF
>14|TRBJ2-6|TRBV28
CASNEGSGANVLTF
>15|TRBJ2-2|TRBV20-1
CSASLAGANTGELFF
>15|TRBJ2-3|TRBV12-3/TRBV12-4
CASSLRLAGGRSQYF
>15|TRBJ2-7|TRBV5-1
CASSQAGETSYEQYF
>13|TRBJ1-2|TRBV11-2
CASSLDRFWGYTF
>12|TRBJ2-7|TRBV20-1
CSAPTGPYEQYF
>15|TRBJ2-1|TRBV20-1
CSARAGLARSYEQFF
>15|TRBJ2-1|TRBV12-3/TRBV12-4
CASSILAGGDNEQFF
>14|TRBJ2-6|TRBV6-2/TRBV6-3
CASKGGSGANVLTF
>15|TRBJ2-1|TRBV5-1
CASKVSAGAYNEQFF
>12|TRBJ2-1|TRBV29-1
CSVEGLHNEQFF
>12|TRBJ1-1|TRBV27
CASGGRNTEAFF
>17|TRBJ2-1|TRBV7-2
CASSSPLGLAGANEQFF
>14|TRBJ1-6|TRBV7-6
CASSLGDGGSPLHF
>11|TRBJ2-5|TRBV20-1
CSASNQETQYF
>15|TRBJ2-7|TRBV6-5
CASSPRGRGSYEQYF
>17|TRBJ2-7|TRBV20-1
CSARGPRLAELAYEQYF
>12|TRBJ2-1|TRBV20-1
CSARRGELEQFF
>17|TRBJ2-3|TRBV6-5
CASSYVAGLSQTDTQYF
>11|TRBJ1-5|TRBV7-3
CANGGPPPQHF